This entry lists 13 T cell receptor beta chains sequenced from one sample in a study of T cell responses to AZD1222 COVID-19 vaccine. TCRdb's table, derived via immunoSEQ multiplex PCR, lists solely in-frame clones and lacks some. The data hold 100,000 to 150,000 clones, with around 89% observed a single time. The source was peripheral blood, collected on day 0 of MenACWY control vaccination. The origin of the receptors is an adult in good health.

The chain links TRBV5-6 to TRBJ1-2, with D perhaps TRBD1 (5 bases). Deletions cut 6 bases from V and 0 bases from J, with 9 bases between. The germline CDR1 and CDR2 sequences are SGHDT and YYEEEE. The CDR3 totals 13 residues. The DNA for the CDR3 is TGTGCCAGCACCGGGGGACCTAACTATGGCTACACCTTC. It specifies CASTGGPNYGYTF. The complete variable domain, with remaining parts taken from reference TRBV5-6 and TRBJ1-2, reads DAGVTQSPTHLIKTRGQQVTLRCSPKSGHDTVSWYQQALGQGPQFIFQYYEEEERQRGNFPDRFSGHQFPNYSSELNVNALLLGDSALYLCASTGGPNYGYTFGSGTRLTVV.

This chain connects TRBV7-3 to TRBJ2-1, with D perhaps TRBD2 (6 bases). The CDR3 length is 13 residues. Germline assignment: CDR1 SGHTA and CDR2 FQGTGA. Trimming removed 5 bases from V and 7 bases from J, with 12 bases in between. For the CDR3, the DNA is TGTGCCAGCAGCGCGACTAGTTTGAATGAGCAGTTCTTC. Residues: CASSATSLNEQFF.

The chain is built from TRBV11-2 and TRBJ2-7; the match to TRBD2 covers 10 bases. CDR1 and CDR2 from the germline V gene are SGHAT and FQNNGV. The CDR3 runs to 15 residues. V shed 5 bases, J shed 3 bases, and the junction held 7 bases outside the gene matches. As DNA, the CDR3 is TGTGCCAGCAGCCCCAGCGGGAGGGCCTACTACGAGCAGTACTTC. It encodes CASSPSGRAYYEQYF.

This CDR3 is CASSLATGAQAFF. The CDR3 bases are TGTGCCAGCAGCTTAGCGACAGGTGCTCAGGCTTTCTTT. This chain uses TRBV7-3 with TRBJ1-1; TRBD1 might be the D (6 bases). V lost 2 bases to trimming and J lost 11 bases, with 15 bases between them. Germline V gives CDR1 SGHTA, CDR2 FQGTGA. The CDR3 spans 13 residues.

The chain is built from TRBV25-1 and TRBJ2-5, with 7 bases matching TRBD2. J was trimmed by 4 bases and V by 1 base; bases with no gene match: 3. Looked up from germline, CDR1 is MGHDK and CDR2 is SYGVNS. This CDR3 contains 14 residues. The chain's CDR3 is CASSESRGVETQYF. The CDR3 DNA is TGTGCCAGCAGTGAATCCCGGGGGGTAGAGACCCAGTACTTC.

The chain carries TRBV7-9 and TRBJ1-2; unclear D gene. Germline V CDR1 and CDR2: SEHNR, FQNEAQ (reference sequence). Trimming removed 0 bases at V and 4 bases at J, with 15 bases between. This CDR3 has 16 residues. DNA of the CDR3: TGTGCCAGCAGCTTAGCTGCGGGGAGAGTGAGCTATGGCTACACCTTC. It is translated as CASSLAAGRVSYGYTF.

The chain combines TRBV4-2 with TRBJ1-4; tentatively, D is TRBD1 (6 bases). The CDR3 sequence is 15 residues long. Trimming took off 0 bases at V and 8 bases at J, with 13 bases between the two ends. Germline V gene data show CDR1 as LGHNA and CDR2 as YNFKEQ. Here the CDR3 DNA reads TGTGCCAGCAGCCAAGAACAGGGTGTTGAAGAAAAACTGTTTTTT. Protein product: CASSQEQGVEEKLFF.

The genes are TRBV10-1 and TRBJ1-1, with D unresolved. Germline CDR1 reads WNHNN; CDR2 reads SYGVQD (reference sequence). This CDR3 spans 13 amino acids. V lost 4 bases to trimming and J lost 6 bases, with 12 bases between them. The CDR3 sequence is CASSVTTFSEAFF. CDR3 nucleotide sequence: TGCGCCAGCAGTGTGACAACCTTCTCTGAAGCTTTCTTT.

V is TRBV30 and J is TRBJ2-1; D gene ambiguous. The CDR3 is made up of 12 amino acids. Deletions cut 0 bases from V and 7 bases from J, with 7 bases between. Germline V gene lookup returns CDR1 GTSNPN and CDR2 SVGIG (reference sequence). The CDR3 loop reads CAWSVVLNEQFF. The CDR3 nucleotides read TGTGCCTGGAGTGTAGTCTTAAATGAGCAGTTCTTC.

V gene TRBV6-5 combines with J gene TRBJ2-5, with D unclear. Germline CDR1 MNHEY, CDR2 SVGAGI. The V end lost 7 bases, the J end lost 5 bases, and 8 bases lay between the germline ends. This CDR3 contains 11 residues. CDR3: CASTEMETQYF. CDR3 coding DNA: TGTGCCAGCACCGAGATGGAGACCCAGTACTTC.

This chain connects TRBV3-1 (or the pseudogene TRBV3-2) to TRBJ1-1; D is unresolved. This CDR3 comprises 12 residues. V lost 4 bases and J lost 7, with 10 bases in between. The germline CDR1 and CDR2 sequences are LGHDT and YNNKEL (reference sequence). The CDR3 loop reads CASSLGGYEAFF. Written as DNA, the CDR3 is TGTGCCAGCAGCCTAGGTGGGTATGAAGCTTTCTTT.

The gene calls are TRBV29-1 and TRBJ1-1; no definite D call. Germline V CDR1 and CDR2: SQVTM, ANQGSEA. The ends were cut back, 3 bases at V and 2 bases at J, with 13 bases in the middle. The CDR3 is 14 amino acids. Written as DNA, the CDR3 is TGCAGCGTTGAGCGGTTCCCGGATAACACTGAAGCTTTCTTT. Amino acids: CSVERFPDNTEAFF.

The count of this clone is one. The J gene is TRBJ1-1, the V gene TRBV27; D is unclear. Germline CDR1 is MNHEY and CDR2 is SMNVEV (reference sequence). Trimming took 3 bases from V and 1 from J, leaving 9 bases between them. The CDR3 loop spans 14 amino acids. CDR3 sequence: CASSLNGRNTEAFF. Written as DNA, the CDR3 is TGTGCCAGCAGTTTGAACGGGCGGAACACTGAAGCTTTCTTT.